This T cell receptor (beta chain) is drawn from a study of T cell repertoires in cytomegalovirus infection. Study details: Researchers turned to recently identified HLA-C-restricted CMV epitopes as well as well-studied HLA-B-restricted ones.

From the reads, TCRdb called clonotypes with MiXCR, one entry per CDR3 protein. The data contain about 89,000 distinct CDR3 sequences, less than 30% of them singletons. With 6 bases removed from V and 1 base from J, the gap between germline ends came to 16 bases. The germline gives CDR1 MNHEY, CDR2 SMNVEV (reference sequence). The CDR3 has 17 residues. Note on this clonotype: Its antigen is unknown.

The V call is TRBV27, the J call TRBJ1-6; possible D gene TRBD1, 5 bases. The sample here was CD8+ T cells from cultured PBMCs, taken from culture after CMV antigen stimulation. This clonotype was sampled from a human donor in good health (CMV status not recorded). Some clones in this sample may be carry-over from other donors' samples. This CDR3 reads CASSSPGGGSYNSPLHF. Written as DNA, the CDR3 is TGTGCCAGCAGCTCTCCGGGGGGGGGGTCCTATAATTCACCCCTCCACTTT.